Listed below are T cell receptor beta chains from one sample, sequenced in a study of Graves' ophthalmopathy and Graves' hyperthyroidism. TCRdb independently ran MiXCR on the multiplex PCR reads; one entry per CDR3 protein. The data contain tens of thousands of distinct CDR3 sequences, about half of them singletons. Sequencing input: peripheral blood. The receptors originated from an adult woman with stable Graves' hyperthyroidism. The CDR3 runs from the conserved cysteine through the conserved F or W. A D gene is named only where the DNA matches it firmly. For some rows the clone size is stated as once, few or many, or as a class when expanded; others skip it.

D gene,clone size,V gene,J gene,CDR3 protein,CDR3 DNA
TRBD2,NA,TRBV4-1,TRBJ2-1,CASSLAGTTYNEQFF,TGCGCCAGCAGCCTCGCAGGGACTACCTACAATGAGCAGTTCTTC
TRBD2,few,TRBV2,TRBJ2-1,CASRGRTSRTHNEQFF,TGTGCCAGCAGGGGGCGGACTAGTCGGACGCACAATGAGCAGTTCTTC
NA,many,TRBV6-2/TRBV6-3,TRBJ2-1,CASSTNFNEQFF,TGTGCCAGCAGTACGAATTTCAATGAGCAGTTCTTC
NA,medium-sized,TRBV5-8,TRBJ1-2,CASSGGANYGYTF,TGTGCCAGCAGTGGAGGGGCTAACTATGGCTACACCTTC
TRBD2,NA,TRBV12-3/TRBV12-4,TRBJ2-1,CASSLRGGLAIDEQFF,TGTGCCAGCAGTTTACGAGGTGGACTAGCGATCGATGAGCAGTTCTTC
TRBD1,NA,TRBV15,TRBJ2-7,CATSSNSGTGDSYEQYF,TGTGCCACCAGCAGCAATTCCGGGACAGGGGACTCCTACGAGCAGTACTTC
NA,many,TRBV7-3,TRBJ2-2,CASGVQPVANTGELFF,TGTGCCAGTGGAGTACAACCAGTCGCTAACACCGGGGAGCTGTTTTTT
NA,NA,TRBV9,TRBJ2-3,CASSVLGSGLDNEQYF,TGTGCCAGCAGCGTACTGGGTAGCGGACTCGACAATGAGCAGTATTTT
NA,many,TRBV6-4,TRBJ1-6,CASSENSYNSPLHF,TGTGCCAGCAGTGAAAACTCCTATAATTCACCCCTCCACTTT
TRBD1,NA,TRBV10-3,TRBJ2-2,CAISGDSRAGELFF,TGTGCCATCAGTGGGGACAGTCGAGCCGGGGAGCTGTTTTTT
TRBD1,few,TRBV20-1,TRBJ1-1,CSAWGTGETEAFF,TGCAGTGCCTGGGGGACAGGGGAGACTGAAGCTTTCTTT